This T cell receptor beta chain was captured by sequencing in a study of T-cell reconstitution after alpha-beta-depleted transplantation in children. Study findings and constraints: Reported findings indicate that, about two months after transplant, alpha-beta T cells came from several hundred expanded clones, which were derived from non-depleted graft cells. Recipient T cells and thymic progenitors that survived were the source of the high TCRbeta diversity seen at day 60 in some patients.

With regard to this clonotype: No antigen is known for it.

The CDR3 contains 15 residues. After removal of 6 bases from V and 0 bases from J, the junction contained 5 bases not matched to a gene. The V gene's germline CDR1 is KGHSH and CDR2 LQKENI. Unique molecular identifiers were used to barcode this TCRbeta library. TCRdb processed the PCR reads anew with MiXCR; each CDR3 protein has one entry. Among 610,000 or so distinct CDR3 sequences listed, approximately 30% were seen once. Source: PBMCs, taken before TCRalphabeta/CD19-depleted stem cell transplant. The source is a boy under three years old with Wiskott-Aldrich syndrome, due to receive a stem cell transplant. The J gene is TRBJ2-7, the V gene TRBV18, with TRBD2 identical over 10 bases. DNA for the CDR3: TGTGCCAGCTCCCCTAGCGGGAGTCCCTCCTACGAGCAGTACTTC. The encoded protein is CASSPSGSPSYEQYF. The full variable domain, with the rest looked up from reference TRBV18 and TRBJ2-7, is NAGVMQNPRHLVRRRGQEARLRCSPMKGHSHVYWYRQLPEEGLKFMVYLQKENIIDESGMPKERFSAEFPKEGPSILRIQQVVRGDSAAYFCASSPSGSPSYEQYFGPGTRLTVT.